This T cell receptor beta chain was documented in a study of OX40 agonist ivuxolimab in advanced cancers. Study-wide context: Ivuxolimab was a fully human IgG2 agonistic monoclonal antibody targeting the costimulatory receptor OX40 (CD134). The purpose of peripheral TCRbeta sequencing was to test whether ivuxolimab changed TCR sequence diversity and led to clonal T-cell expansion. Intravenous ivuxolimab was administered to patients every 2 weeks at six dose levels: 0.01, 0.1, 0.3, 1.5, 3 and 10 mg/kg. The monotherapy dose-escalation portion (N ≈ 50 patients) of the phase I ivuxolimab trial is reported in the paper. Patients were allowed to have had prior anti-PD-1, anti-PD-L1 or anti-CTLA-4 therapy, and 40% to 45% of the dose-escalation patients had been treated with checkpoint inhibitors. Partial responses were achieved by three dose-escalation patients, of whom one had hepatocellular carcinoma and two had cutaneous melanoma. The dose-escalation cohort was over 70% male with a mean age of roughly 62 years, ranging from roughly 23 to 90. Of the roughly 51 dose-escalation patients, hepatocellular carcinoma was present in around 19, melanoma in approximately 15, renal cell carcinoma in 9 and head and neck cancer in 9. General findings and caveats noted by the study authors: At doses of 0.1 to 3.0 mg/kg, clonal expansion of both CD4+ and CD8+ blood T cells was observed from baseline to week 6. After ivuxolimab, CD8+ T cells had more expanded clones than CD4+ T cells on average. In the 0.1-3.0 mg/kg groups, partial responders had among the lowest normalized peripheral clonal expansion, particularly in CD8+ T cells. Low levels of normalized T-cell clonal expansion were also seen in some patients who did not respond. Which antigens the clonally expanded peripheral T cells were specific for was not determined.

About this clone itself: Its antigen is currently not known. No qualities accompany the bases; no much larger clone lies one base away.

Patients with autoimmune disease history or receiving systemic immunosuppression were excluded from the trial. In every dose cohort, peripheral blood was drawn for TCR sequencing at baseline, cycle 4 day 1, and cycle 7 day 1. The samples were drawn from a first-in-human, open-label, multicenter phase I dose-escalation trial of ivuxolimab. Adults with locally advanced or metastatic melanoma, renal cell, hepatocellular, or head and neck squamous cell carcinoma were enrolled in the trial. Before TCR sequencing, CD4+ T cells and CD8+ T cells from peripheral blood were sorted into separate populations. Genomic DNA was isolated from the sorted cells so that the TCRbeta CDR3 region could be sequenced. TCRbeta CDR3 regions were sequenced using the immunoSEQ Assay. Drawn from immuneACCESS, this table holds only the in-frame rearrangements with V and J called that TCRdb kept. Clones are partly lost; checked studies trace under half to an unresolved V gene and leave the rest unexplained. This sample has 45,000 to 60,000 clones in its table, and 88% of those were observed once. Roughly 7.8% of the sample is taken by the ten largest.

The junction carries 21 bases between V and J, which are trimmed by 6 bases and 9 bases respectively. The CDR3 has 14 amino acids, counting the end cysteine and phenylalanine. Only CDR3 DNA remains: 42 bases, in frame from the first base. As encoded in the germline V gene, CDR1 is SQVTM while CDR2 is ANQGSEA. The sample here was CD4+ or CD8+ T cells sorted from blood, taken in a trial of the OX40 agonist ivuxolimab. The rearrangement joined TRBV29-1 to TRBJ1-3, with a weak D call of TRBD1 (6 bases match). This receptor was identified in an adult with an advanced solid tumor such as melanoma, head and neck, liver or kidney cancer. The nucleotides read TGCAGCGTGGTCGGGGGCGCGGGGGCCAGCACCATATATTTT. It codes for CSVVGGAGASTIYF.